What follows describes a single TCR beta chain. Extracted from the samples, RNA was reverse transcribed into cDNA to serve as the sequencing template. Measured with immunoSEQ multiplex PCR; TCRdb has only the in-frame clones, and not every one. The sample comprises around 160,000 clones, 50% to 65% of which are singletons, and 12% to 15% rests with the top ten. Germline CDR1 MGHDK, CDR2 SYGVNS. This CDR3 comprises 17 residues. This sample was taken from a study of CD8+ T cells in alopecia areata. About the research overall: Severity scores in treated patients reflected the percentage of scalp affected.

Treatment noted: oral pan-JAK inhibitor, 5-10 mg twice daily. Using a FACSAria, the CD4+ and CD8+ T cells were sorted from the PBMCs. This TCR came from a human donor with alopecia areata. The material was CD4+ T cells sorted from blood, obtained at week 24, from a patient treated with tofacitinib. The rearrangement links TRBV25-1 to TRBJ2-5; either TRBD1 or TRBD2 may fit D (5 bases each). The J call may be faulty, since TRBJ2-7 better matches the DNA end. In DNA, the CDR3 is TGTGCCAGCAGTGAATCCCTCCTTGGGACCGCGGCCTACGAGCAGTACTTC. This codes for CASSESLLGTAAYEQYF.